This section outlines one T cell receptor beta chain sequence together with its context. The antigen remains unidentified. Germline V lookup: CDR1 SGHNT, CDR2 YYREEE (reference sequence). The CDR3 consists of 16 residues. V trimming: 2 bases; J trimming: 2 bases; junction bases outside the gene matches: 4. These data originate in a study of T cell responses to AZD1222 COVID-19 vaccine. General study results and limits: No repertoire was sampled before or during the peak T cell response, only after it. Donor demographics were predominantly white British with a female majority; clonal diversity may be underestimated. Among spike-specific TCRs, nearly half reportedly target unmutated variant regions. Just a handful of AZD1222 recipients were seropositive at baseline.

This table comes from immunoSEQ multiplex PCR, and its TCRdb copy is limited to in-frame clones, with some not included. The sample records around 85,000 clones, about nine tenths being singletons. The chain carries TRBV5-4 and TRBJ2-6; 7 nucleotides agree with TRBD2. Source: peripheral blood, taken 28 days after the second AZD1222 dose. This sequence was found in an adult who received the AZD1222 COVID-19 vaccine. The CDR3 spells CASSLNRGAGANVLTF. The CDR3 nucleotides read TGTGCCAGCAGCTTAAACCGGGGGGCTGGGGCCAACGTCCTGACTTTC.